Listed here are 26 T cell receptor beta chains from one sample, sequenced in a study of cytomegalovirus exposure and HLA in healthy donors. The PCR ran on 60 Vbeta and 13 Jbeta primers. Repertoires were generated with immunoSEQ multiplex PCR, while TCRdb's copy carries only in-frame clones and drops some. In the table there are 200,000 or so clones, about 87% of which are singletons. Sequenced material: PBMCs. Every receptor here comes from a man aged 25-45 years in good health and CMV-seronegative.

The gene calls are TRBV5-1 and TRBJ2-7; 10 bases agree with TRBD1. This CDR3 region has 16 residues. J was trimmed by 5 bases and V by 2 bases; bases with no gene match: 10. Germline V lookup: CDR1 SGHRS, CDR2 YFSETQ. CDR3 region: CASSFGPGTGVHEQYF. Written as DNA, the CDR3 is TGCGCCAGCAGCTTTGGTCCCGGGACAGGGGTTCACGAGCAGTACTTC.

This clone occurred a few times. CDR3 coding DNA: TGCGCCAGCAGCCAAGATGTCGGGCTAGCGGGGCGACCATGGGGGAACGAGCAGTTCTTC. Amino acid sequence: CASSQDVGLAGRPWGNEQFF. The J gene is TRBJ2-1, the V gene TRBV4-3, with 9 positions matching TRBD2. Unmatched junction bases numbered 22, after V lost 0 bases and J lost 10 bases. The CDR3 totals 20 residues. Looked up from germline, CDR1 is LGHNA and CDR2 is YSLEER.

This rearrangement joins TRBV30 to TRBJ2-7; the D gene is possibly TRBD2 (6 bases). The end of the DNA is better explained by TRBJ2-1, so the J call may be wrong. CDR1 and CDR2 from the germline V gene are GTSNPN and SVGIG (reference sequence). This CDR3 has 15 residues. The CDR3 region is CAWSARAGSYNEQFF. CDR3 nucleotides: TGTGCCTGGAGTGCCAGGGCGGGGTCCTACAATGAGCAGTTCTTC.

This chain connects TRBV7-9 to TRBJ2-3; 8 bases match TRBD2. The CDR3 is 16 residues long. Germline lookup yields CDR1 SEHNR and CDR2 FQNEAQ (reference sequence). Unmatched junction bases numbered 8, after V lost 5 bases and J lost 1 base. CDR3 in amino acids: CASSPAGTRGTDTQYF. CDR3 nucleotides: TGTGCCAGCAGCCCTGCCGGGACTAGGGGCACAGATACGCAGTATTTT.

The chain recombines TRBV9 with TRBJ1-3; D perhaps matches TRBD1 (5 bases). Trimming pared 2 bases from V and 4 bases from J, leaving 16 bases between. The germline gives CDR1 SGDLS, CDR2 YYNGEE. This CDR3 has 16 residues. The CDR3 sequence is CASSVRQGLSGNTIYF. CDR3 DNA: TGTGCCAGCAGCGTCCGGCAGGGACTGTCGGGAAACACCATATATTTT.

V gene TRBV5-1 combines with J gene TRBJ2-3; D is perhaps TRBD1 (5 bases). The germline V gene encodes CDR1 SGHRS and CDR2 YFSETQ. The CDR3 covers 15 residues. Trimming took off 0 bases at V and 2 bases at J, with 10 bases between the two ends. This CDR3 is CASSLVGRVTDTQYF. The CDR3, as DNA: TGCGCCAGCAGCTTGGTCGGCAGGGTCACAGATACGCAGTATTTT.

CDR3 residues: CASSFDSGRAYYNEQFF. CDR3 DNA sequence: TGTGCCAGCAGCTTTGACAGCGGGAGGGCCTACTACAATGAGCAGTTCTTC. V and J are TRBV7-2 and TRBJ2-1; 10 bases align to TRBD2. Losses at the gene ends were 3 bases for V and 3 bases for J; bases not matched to a gene: 8. Germline loops: CDR1 SGHTA, CDR2 FQGNSA. The CDR3 has 17 amino acids. The full variable domain, with the rest looked up from reference TRBV7-2 and TRBJ2-1, is GAGVSQSPSNKVTEKGKDVELRCDPISGHTALYWYRQSLGQGLEFLIYFQGNSAPDKSGLPSDRFSAERTGGSVSTLTIQRTQQEDSAVYLCASSFDSGRAYYNEQFFGPGTRLTVL.

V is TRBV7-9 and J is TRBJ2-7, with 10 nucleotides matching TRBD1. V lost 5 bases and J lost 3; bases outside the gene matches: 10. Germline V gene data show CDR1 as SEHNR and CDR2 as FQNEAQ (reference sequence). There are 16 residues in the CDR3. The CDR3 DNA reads TGTGCCAGCAGCAACTTTATGGGACAGGGGATCTACGAGCAGTACTTC. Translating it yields CASSNFMGQGIYEQYF.

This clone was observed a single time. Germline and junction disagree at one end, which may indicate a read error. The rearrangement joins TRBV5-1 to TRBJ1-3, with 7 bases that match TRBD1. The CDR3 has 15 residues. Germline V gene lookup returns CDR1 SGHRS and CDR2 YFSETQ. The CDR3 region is CANSLTPGQGNTIYF. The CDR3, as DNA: TGCGCCAACAGCTTAACGCCGGGACAGGGAAACACCATATATTTT.

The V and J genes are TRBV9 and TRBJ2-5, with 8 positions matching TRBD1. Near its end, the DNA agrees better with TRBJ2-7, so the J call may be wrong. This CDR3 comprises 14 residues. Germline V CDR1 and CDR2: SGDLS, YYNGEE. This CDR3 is CASSATGVYGEQYF. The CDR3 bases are TGTGCCAGCAGCGCGACAGGGGTGTATGGCGAGCAGTACTTC.

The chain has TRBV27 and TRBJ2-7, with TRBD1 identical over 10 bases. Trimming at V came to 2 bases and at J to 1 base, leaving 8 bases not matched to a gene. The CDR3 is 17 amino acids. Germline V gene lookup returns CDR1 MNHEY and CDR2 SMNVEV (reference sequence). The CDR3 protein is CASSLRPGTGVSYEQYF. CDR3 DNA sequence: TGTGCCAGCAGTTTACGCCCCGGGACAGGGGTTTCCTACGAGCAGTACTTC.

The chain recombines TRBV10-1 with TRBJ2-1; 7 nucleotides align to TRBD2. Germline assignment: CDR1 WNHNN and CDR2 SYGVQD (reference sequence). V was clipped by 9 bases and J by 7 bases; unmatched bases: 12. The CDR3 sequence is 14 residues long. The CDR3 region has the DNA TGCGCCAGAAAAACGGGGGTGGGGGGGAATGAGCAGTTCTTC. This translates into CARKTGVGGNEQFF.

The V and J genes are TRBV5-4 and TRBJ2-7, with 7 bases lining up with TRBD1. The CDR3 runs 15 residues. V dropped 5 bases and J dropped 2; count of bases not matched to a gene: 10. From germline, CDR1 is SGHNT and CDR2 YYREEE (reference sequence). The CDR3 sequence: CASREAGTEAYEQYF. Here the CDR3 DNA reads TGTGCCAGCAGAGAAGCCGGGACAGAAGCCTACGAGCAGTACTTC. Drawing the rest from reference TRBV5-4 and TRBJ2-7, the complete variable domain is ETGVTQSPTHLIKTRGQQVTLRCSSQSGHNTVSWYQQALGQGPQFIFQYYREEENGRGNFPPRFSGLQFPNYSSELNVNALELDDSALYLCASREAGTEAYEQYFGPGTRLTVT.

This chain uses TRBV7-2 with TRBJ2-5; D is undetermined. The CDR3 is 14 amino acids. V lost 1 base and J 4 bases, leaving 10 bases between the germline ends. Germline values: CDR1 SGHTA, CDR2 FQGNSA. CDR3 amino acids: CASSLGGPPETQYF. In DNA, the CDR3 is TGTGCCAGCAGCTTAGGTGGGCCCCCAGAGACCCAGTACTTC.

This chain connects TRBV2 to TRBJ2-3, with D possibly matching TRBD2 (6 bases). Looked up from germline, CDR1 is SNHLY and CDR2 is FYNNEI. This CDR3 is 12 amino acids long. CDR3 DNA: TGTGGGAACTCGGAGGGAGTAGATACGCAGTATTTT. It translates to CGNSEGVDTQYF.

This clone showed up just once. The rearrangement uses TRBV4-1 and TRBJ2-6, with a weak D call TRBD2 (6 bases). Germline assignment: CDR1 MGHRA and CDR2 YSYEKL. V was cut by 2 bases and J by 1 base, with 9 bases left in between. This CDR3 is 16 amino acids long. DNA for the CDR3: TGCGCCAGCAGCCAACCCCGGGAGTCTGGGGCCAACGTCCTGACTTTC. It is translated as CASSQPRESGANVLTF.

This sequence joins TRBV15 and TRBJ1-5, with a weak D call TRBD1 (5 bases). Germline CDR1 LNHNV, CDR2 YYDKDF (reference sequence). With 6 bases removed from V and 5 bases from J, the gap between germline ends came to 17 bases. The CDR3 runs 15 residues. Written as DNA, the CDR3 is TGTGCCACCAGTCAGGTCCAGGGATACGATCAGCCCCAGCATTTT. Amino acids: CATSQVQGYDQPQHF.

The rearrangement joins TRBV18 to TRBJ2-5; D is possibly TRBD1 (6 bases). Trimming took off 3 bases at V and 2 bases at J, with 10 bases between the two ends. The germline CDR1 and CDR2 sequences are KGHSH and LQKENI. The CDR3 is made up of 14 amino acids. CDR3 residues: CASSPTQGQETQYF. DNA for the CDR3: TGTGCCAGCTCACCCACACAGGGACAAGAGACCCAGTACTTC.

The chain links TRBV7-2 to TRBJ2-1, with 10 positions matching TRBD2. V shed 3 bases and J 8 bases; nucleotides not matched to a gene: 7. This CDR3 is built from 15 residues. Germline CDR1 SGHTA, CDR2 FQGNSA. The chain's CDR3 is CASSFRASGSDEQFF. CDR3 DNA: TGTGCCAGCAGCTTTAGGGCTAGCGGGAGTGATGAGCAGTTCTTC.

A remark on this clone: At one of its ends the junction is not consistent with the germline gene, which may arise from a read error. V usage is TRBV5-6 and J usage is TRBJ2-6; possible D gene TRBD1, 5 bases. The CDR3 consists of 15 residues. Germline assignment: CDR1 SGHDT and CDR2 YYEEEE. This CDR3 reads CASSYRPVGANGLTF. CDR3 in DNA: TGTGCCAGCAGCTATCGGCCCGTAGGGGCCAACGGCCTGACTTTC. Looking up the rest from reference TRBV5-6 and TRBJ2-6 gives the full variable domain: DAGVTQSPTHLIKTRGQQVTLRCSPKSGHDTVSWYQQALGQGPQFIFQYYEEEERQRGNFPDRFSGHQFPNYSSELNVNALLLGDSALYLCASSYRPVGANGLTFGAGSRLTVL.

Here the CDR3 reads CASNSPRGATNEKLFF. The CDR3 coding sequence is TGTGCCAGCAACTCCCCCAGGGGGGCAACTAATGAAAAACTGTTTTTT. The chain uses TRBV28 and TRBJ1-4, with 7 bases that match TRBD1. This CDR3 has 16 amino acids. Germline V gene data show CDR1 as MDHEN and CDR2 as SYDVKM. Unmatched junction bases numbered 8, after V lost 7 bases and J lost 0 bases.

DNA for the CDR3: TGTGCCAGCAGTTTCCAGGGCATAAGCTCCTACGAGCAGTACTTC. Amino acids: CASSFQGISSYEQYF. The chain couples TRBV27 to TRBJ2-5; tentative D call: TRBD1 (5 bases). The J call may be incorrect, as the DNA end agrees better with TRBJ2-7. This CDR3 comprises 15 residues. CDR1 is MNHEY, CDR2 SMNVEV, per germline (reference sequence).

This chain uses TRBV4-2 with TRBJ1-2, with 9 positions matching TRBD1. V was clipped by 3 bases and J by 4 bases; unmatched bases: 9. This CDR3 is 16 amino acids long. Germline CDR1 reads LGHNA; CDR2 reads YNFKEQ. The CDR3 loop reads CASSHRPGQGSYGYTF. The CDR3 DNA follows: TGTGCCAGCAGCCACCGTCCGGGACAGGGTAGCTATGGCTACACCTTC.

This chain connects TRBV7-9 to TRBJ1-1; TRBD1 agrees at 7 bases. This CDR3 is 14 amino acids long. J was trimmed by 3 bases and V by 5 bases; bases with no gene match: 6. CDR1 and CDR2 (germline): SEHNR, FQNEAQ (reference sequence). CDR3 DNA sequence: TGTGCCAGCAGCCTGACAGGGATACACACTGAAGCTTTCTTT. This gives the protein CASSLTGIHTEAFF.

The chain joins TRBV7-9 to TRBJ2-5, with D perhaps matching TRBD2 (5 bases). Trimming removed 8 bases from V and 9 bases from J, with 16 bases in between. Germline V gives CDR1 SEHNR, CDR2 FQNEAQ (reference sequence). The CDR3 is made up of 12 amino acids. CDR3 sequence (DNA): TGTGCCAGCCTCTCGTCGATCGGGGCCCAGTACTTC. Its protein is CASLSSIGAQYF.

CDR3 in DNA: TGCGCCAGACCAGAGGATCAGCCCCAGCATTTT. Its translation is CARPEDQPQHF. V gene TRBV10-2 combines with J gene TRBJ1-5; D gene ambiguous. Germline CDR1 WSHSY, CDR2 SAAADI. This CDR3 has 11 amino acids. V shed 9 bases and J shed 5 bases, with 8 bases lying between them.